The 8 T cell receptor beta chains below were found in one sample sequenced in a study of blood T cell repertoires in COVID-19. This table comes from immunoSEQ multiplex PCR, and its TCRdb copy is limited to in-frame clones, with some not included. The sample consists of roughly 75,000 clones, around 74% of them appearing once. The sample was peripheral blood. The source is a human donor with acute or convalescent COVID-19. The donor label of this sample is uncertain.

The V and J genes are TRBV30 and TRBJ2-1, with TRBD2 matching 10 bases. The V gene end was trimmed by 3 bases and the J gene end by 9 bases; junction bases not matched to a gene: 11. The CDR3 spans 15 residues. CDR1 and CDR2 (germline): GTSNPN, SVGIG (reference sequence). This chain's CDR3 is CAWSPPSGRAGEQFF. CDR3 bases: TGTGCCTGGAGCCCCCCGAGCGGGAGGGCCGGTGAGCAGTTCTTC.

V gene TRBV7-2 combines with J gene TRBJ1-2; D is uncertain. Trimming cost V 2 bases and J 7 bases, with 11 bases left between them. The V gene's germline CDR1 is SGHTA and CDR2 FQGNSA. There are 13 residues in the CDR3. CDR3 DNA: TGTGCCAGCAGCTTAAGTGTAATCGGTGGCTACACCTTC. Encoded protein: CASSLSVIGGYTF. The full variable domain, rest sourced from reference TRBV7-2 and TRBJ1-2, is GAGVSQSPSNKVTEKGKDVELRCDPISGHTALYWYRQSLGQGLEFLIYFQGNSAPDKSGLPSDRFSAERTGGSVSTLTIQRTQQEDSAVYLCASSLSVIGGYTFGSGTRLTVV.

The chain employs TRBV2 and TRBJ1-2; 7 bases align to TRBD1. CDR1 SNHLY and CDR2 FYNNEI come from the germline V gene. The CDR3 length is 14 residues. The junction had 4 bases not matched to a gene; V was cut back by 1 base and J by 5 bases. This CDR3 reads CASSEELQGYGYTF. The CDR3, as DNA: TGTGCCAGCAGTGAAGAGTTACAGGGGTATGGCTACACCTTC.

This clone was recorded a few times. The V and J genes are TRBV4-2 and TRBJ1-4; 9 nucleotides match TRBD1. The germline CDR1 and CDR2 sequences are LGHNA and YNFKEQ. CDR3 length: 18 residues. V was clipped by 3 bases and J by 5 bases; unmatched bases: 13. CDR3: CASSQESHGQGRNEKLFF. The CDR3 DNA reads as TGTGCCAGCAGCCAGGAGTCTCACGGACAGGGGAGGAATGAAAAACTGTTTTTT.

The V call is TRBV5-6, the J call TRBJ1-1, with D possibly being TRBD1 (6 bases). V was clipped by 3 bases and J by 0 bases, with 15 bases between them. CDR1 and CDR2 (germline): SGHDT, YYEEEE. There are 16 residues in the CDR3. The CDR3 region has the DNA TGTGCCAGCAGCTGGGGCCCTGGGGGCTTGAACACTGAAGCTTTCTTT. Residues: CASSWGPGGLNTEAFF.

The CDR3 here is CASSIEGRHQPQHF. The CDR3 coding sequence is TGTGCCAGTAGTATCGAGGGCAGGCATCAGCCCCAGCATTTT. The V call is TRBV19, the J call TRBJ1-5; D is uncertain. The CDR3 covers 14 residues. Germline V gene sequence: CDR1 LNHDA, CDR2 SQIVND (reference sequence). The V end lost 3 bases, the J end lost 5 bases, and 11 bases lay between the germline ends.

The rearrangement joins TRBV7-9 to TRBJ1-3; TRBD1 is a possible D gene (5 bases). The germline V gene has CDR1 SEHNR and CDR2 FQNEAQ (reference sequence). The V and J ends lost 4 bases and 0 bases respectively, with 10 bases between them. There are 15 residues in the CDR3. The CDR3 DNA is TGTGCCAGCAGCTCCACAGGATTCTCTGGAAACACCATATATTTT. Protein sequence: CASSSTGFSGNTIYF.

This chain connects TRBV30 to TRBJ2-5, with 7 bases identical to TRBD1. Trimming cost V 1 base and J 2 bases; bases outside gene matches: 4. The CDR3 loop spans 14 amino acids. CDR1 GTSNPN and CDR2 SVGIG come from the germline V gene (reference sequence). The CDR3 sequence: CAWSAPDRQETQYF. The CDR3 DNA is TGTGCCTGGAGTGCTCCGGACAGGCAAGAGACCCAGTACTTC.